This TCR beta chain was observed in a study of shared clonotypes between healthy human individuals. Clones were sequenced by immunoSEQ multiplex PCR, and TCRdb holds only the in-frame ones, with some missing. The sample contains around 2,000,000 clones, 90% to 95% of which appear only once. Trimming cost V 3 bases and J 5 bases, with 13 bases left between them. Germline CDR1 reads KGHSH; CDR2 reads LQKENI. This CDR3 spans 15 amino acids. The sequenced material came from naive CD4+ T cells sorted from blood. The subset denotes: CD45RA+ positively selected. This TCR came from a man between 18 and 35 years old in good health. J is TRBJ1-4 and V is TRBV18; D remains ambiguous. The CDR3 reads CASSPRAIANEKLFF. The CDR3 region has the DNA TGTGCCAGCTCACCCCGGGCCATCGCCAATGAAAAACTGTTTTTT.